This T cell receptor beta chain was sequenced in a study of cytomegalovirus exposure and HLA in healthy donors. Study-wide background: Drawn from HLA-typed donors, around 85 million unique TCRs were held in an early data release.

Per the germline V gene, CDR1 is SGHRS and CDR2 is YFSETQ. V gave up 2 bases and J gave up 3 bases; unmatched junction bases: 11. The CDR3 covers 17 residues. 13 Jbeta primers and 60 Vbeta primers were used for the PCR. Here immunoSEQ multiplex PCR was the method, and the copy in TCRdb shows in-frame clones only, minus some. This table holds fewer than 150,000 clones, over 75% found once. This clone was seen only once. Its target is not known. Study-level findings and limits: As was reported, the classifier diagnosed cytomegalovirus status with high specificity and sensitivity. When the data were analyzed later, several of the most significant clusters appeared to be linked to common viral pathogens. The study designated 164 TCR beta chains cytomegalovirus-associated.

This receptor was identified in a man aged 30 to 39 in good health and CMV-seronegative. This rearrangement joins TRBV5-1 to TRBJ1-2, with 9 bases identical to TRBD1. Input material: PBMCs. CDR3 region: CASSLIHSDRGHYGYTF. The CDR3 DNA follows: TGCGCCAGCAGCTTAATCCACTCGGACAGGGGACACTATGGCTACACCTTC. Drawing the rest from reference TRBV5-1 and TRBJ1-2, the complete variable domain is KAGVTQTPRYLIKTRGQQVTLSCSPISGHRSVSWYQQTPGQGLQFLFEYFSETQRNKGNFPGRFSGRQFSNSRSEMNVSTLELGDSALYLCASSLIHSDRGHYGYTFGSGTRLTVV.